What follows are 9 T cell receptor beta chains derived from one specimen sequenced in a study of blood T cells in healthy people across ages. Primers used in a second PCR of about 7 to 11 cycles were a sample-barcoded 5' primer and a J-beta primer mix. MiXCR, applied by TCRdb to the 5' RACE reads, yields one record per CDR3 protein. The table includes under 2,000,000 distinct CDR3 sequences, roughly 50% detected once. Specimen: blood. The receptors here all came from a woman in her forties in good health.

DNA of the CDR3: TGTGCCAGCAGCCAAGTTCTAGCAAGTAACACAGATACGCAGTATTTT. Translation: CASSQVLASNTDTQYF. This chain connects TRBV3-1 to TRBJ2-3; TRBD2 is a possible D gene (5 bases). This CDR3 region has 16 residues. Germline V gene data show CDR1 as LGHDT and CDR2 as YNNKEL (reference sequence). Trimming took off 1 base at V and 2 bases at J, with 13 bases between the two ends.

V and J are TRBV4-2 and TRBJ2-1; TRBD2 aligns across 9 bases. The end of the DNA fits TRBJ2-7 better, so the J call may be wrong. The CDR3 is 16 amino acids. Germline V gene lookup returns CDR1 LGHNA and CDR2 YNFKEQ. The CDR3 protein is CASSQVGTSSYNEQYF. The CDR3 DNA follows: TGTGCCAGCAGCCAGGTCGGGACTAGCTCCTACAATGAGCAGTACTTC.

This clonotype occurred a few times. CDR3 sequence reads: CASSLTQGGDEQFF. In nucleotides, the CDR3 is TGCGCCAGCAGCTTGACGCAGGGGGGAGACGAGCAGTTCTTC. J is TRBJ2-1 and V is TRBV5-1, with TRBD1 as a possible D gene (7 bases). This CDR3 contains 14 residues. Deletions cut 1 base from V and 10 bases from J, with 15 bases between. The germline CDR1 and CDR2 sequences are SGHRS and YFSETQ.

Notes on this clonotype: A much larger clone lies a single base off, so this may be a read error. The genes are TRBV7-9 and TRBJ2-5; maybe TRBD1 (6 bases). V was clipped by 2 bases and J by 6 bases, with 10 bases between them. Per germline, CDR1 SEHNR and CDR2 FQNEAQ (reference sequence). The CDR3 has 13 residues. The CDR3 sequence is CASSLNREKTQYF. CDR3 sequence (DNA): TGTGCCAGCAGCTTAAACAGGGAAAAGACCCAGTACTTC.

This clonotype was detected a few times. This chain joins TRBV10-3 and TRBJ2-7; D is undetermined. V lost 0 bases to trimming and J lost 4 bases, with 7 bases between them. CDR3 size: 13 residues. Germline V gives CDR1 ENHRY, CDR2 SYGVKD. The CDR3, as DNA: TGTGCCATCAGTGAGTCAGCAGGATACGAGCAGTACTTC. Protein: CAISESAGYEQYF.

There are a few counts of this clonotype. This chain uses TRBV6-5 with TRBJ2-1; 13 bases align to TRBD2. Germline V CDR1 and CDR2: MNHEY, SVGAGI. The CDR3 covers 16 residues. The V gene end was trimmed by 0 bases and the J gene end by 5 bases; junction bases not matched to a gene: 1. CDR3 region: CASSYSGTSGDNEQFF. Written as DNA, the CDR3 is TGTGCCAGCAGTTACTCCGGGACTAGCGGGGACAATGAGCAGTTCTTC.

As concerns this clonotype: A much larger clone differs by one base, so this may be a read error. This chain uses TRBV6-1 with TRBJ2-5; no clear D gene. The J call is in doubt because the DNA end fits TRBJ2-7 better. The CDR3 totals 13 residues. CDR1 and CDR2 (germline): MNHNS, SASEGT. The CDR3 DNA follows: TGTGCCGGCAGTGTTGGGGTTGTGGGCGAGCAGTACTTC. Its protein product is CAGSVGVVGEQYF.

In its sample, this clonotype was seen a few times. The chain uses TRBV7-2 and TRBJ2-6, with unresolved D. The CDR3 is 11 residues long. Looked up from germline, CDR1 is SGHTA and CDR2 is FQGNSA. V was cut by 5 bases and J by 9 bases, with 5 bases left in between. Written as DNA, the CDR3 is TGTGCCAGCAGCCAACACAACGTCCTGACTTTC. Translated, it gives CASSQHNVLTF.

This clonotype was observed a few times. The chain combines TRBV20-1 with TRBJ2-3; D unclear. CDR1 is DFQATT, CDR2 SNEGSKA, per germline (reference sequence). The CDR3 extends over 15 amino acids. Deletions cut 0 bases from V and 2 bases from J, with 12 bases between. CDR3 nucleotides: TGCAGTGCTAGAGAGTTAGCTTGGTACACAGATACGCAGTATTTT. Its translation: CSARELAWYTDTQYF.